The rows below give T cell receptor beta chains drawn from one sample of a study of human T cells and chemical hapten exposure. TCRdb processed the RACE reads anew with MiXCR; each CDR3 protein has one entry. The repertoire holds roughly 81,000 distinct CDR3 sequences, with about 8% as singletons. This sample comprised whole blood, obtained in connection with sensitization to the hapten diphenylcyclopropenone (DPC). Receptors were obtained from a middle-aged man with alopecia areata. Some clones in this sample may be carry-over from other donors' samples. CDR3s include the opening cysteine and the closing phenylalanine or tryptophan. The D gene is left open where the match is weak. Clone sizes are given selectively: once, few, many, or a class where the clone is expanded.

V gene	clone size	J gene	D gene	CDR3 protein	CDR3 DNA
TRBV4-3	many	TRBJ2-6	-	CASSDRPISGANVLTF	TGCGCCAGCAGCGATAGACCCATCTCTGGGGCCAACGTCCTGACTTTC
TRBV4-2	-	TRBJ1-6	-	CASSQVAFGAVGSPLHF	TGTGCCAGCAGCCAAGTTGCCTTTGGAGCAGTTGGCTCACCCCTCCACTTT
TRBV7-9	many	TRBJ1-4	-	CASSSGQYEKLFF	TGTGCCAGCAGCTCTGGACAGTACGAAAAACTGTTTTTT
TRBV6-4	many	TRBJ2-1	TRBD2	CASSDPGLTTEQFF	TGTGCCAGCAGCGATCCGGGACTAACAACCGAGCAGTTCTTC
TRBV7-2	-	TRBJ2-3	TRBD2	CASSPSGRRTDTQYF	TGTGCCAGCAGCCCCTCCGGGAGGCGGACAGATACGCAGTATTTT
TRBV5-6	once	TRBJ2-1	-	CASSVQGGVDEQLF	TGTGCCAGCAGCGTTCAGGGTGGAGTGGATGAGCAGTTATTC
TRBV12-3/TRBV12-4	-	TRBJ1-3	TRBD1	CASIRRTGETSGNTIYF	TGTGCCAGCATTCGCCGGACAGGGGAAACCTCTGGAAACACCATATATTTT
TRBV19	-	TRBJ2-1	TRBD2	CASSLTGTTNNEQFF	TGTGCCAGTAGTCTCACCGGGACTACCAACAATGAGCAGTTCTTC
TRBV3-1	-	TRBJ2-3	-	CASSYEDTQYF	TGTGCCAGCAGCTATGAGGATACGCAGTATTTT
TRBV3-1	many	TRBJ1-2	-	CASSQGRTPRTF	TGTGCCAGCAGCCAAGGTCGGACACCACGCACCTTC
TRBV4-3	few	TRBJ2-1	-	CASSQDFVGSSNEQFF	TGCGCCAGCAGCCAAGATTTCGTAGGGAGTAGCAATGAGCAGTTCTTC
TRBV13	many	TRBJ2-3	TRBD2	CASSPDSGSYEDTQYF	TGTGCCAGCAGCCCGGATAGCGGGAGCTACGAAGATACGCAGTATTTT
TRBV7-2	-	TRBJ1-5	-	CASSLRFGVGQPQHF	TGTGCCAGCAGCTTACGGTTCGGGGTTGGTCAGCCCCAGCATTTT
TRBV10-3	-	TRBJ2-1	-	CAVKLDSSSYNEQFF	TGTGCCGTTAAACTTGACTCGAGCTCCTACAATGAGCAGTTCTTC
TRBV29-1	many	TRBJ2-3	-	CSVEGSTDTQYF	TGCAGCGTTGAGGGCTCCACAGATACGCAGTATTTT
TRBV12-3/TRBV12-4	-	TRBJ2-6	TRBD1	CASSRQGAGANVLTF	TGTGCCAGCAGTCGACAGGGGGCTGGGGCCAACGTCCTGACTTTC
TRBV5-1	-	TRBJ2-7	-	CASSLVGTTSLDEQYF	TGCGCCAGCAGCTTGGTTGGGACGACTAGTTTAGACGAGCAGTACTTC
TRBV20-1	-	TRBJ2-6	-	CSARVANVLTF	TGCAGTGCTAGAGTGGCCAACGTCCTGACTTTC
TRBV24-1	-	TRBJ2-2	-	CATSDHNLYTGELFF	TGTGCCACCAGTGACCATAATCTATACACCGGGGAGCTGTTTTTT
TRBV12-5	many	TRBJ2-6	-	CASGITQGFAGANVLTF	TGTGCTAGTGGTATAACCCAGGGTTTCGCTGGGGCCAACGTCCTGACTTTC
TRBV20-1	-	TRBJ1-5	-	CSARGGGSGQPQHF	TGCAGTGCTAGGGGCGGGGGCTCGGGACAGCCCCAGCATTTT
TRBV5-1	-	TRBJ2-6	-	CASSLTQNSGANVLTF	TGCGCCAGCAGCTTGACCCAAAACTCTGGGGCCAACGTCCTGACTTTC
TRBV7-9	many	TRBJ2-3	-	CASSTFEKDTQYF	TGTGCCAGCAGCACCTTCGAGAAAGATACGCAGTATTTT
TRBV12-5	few	TRBJ2-3	-	CASGLVLAVADTQYF	TGTGCTAGTGGTTTGGTACTTGCAGTAGCAGATACGCAGTATTTT
TRBV29-1	many	TRBJ2-5	-	CSVPGDQETQYF	TGCAGCGTCCCCGGAGACCAAGAGACCCAGTACTTC
TRBV9	many	TRBJ2-6	-	CASSGHRFLSGANVLTF	TGTGCCAGCAGCGGTCACAGGTTCCTCTCTGGGGCCAACGTCCTGACTTTC
TRBV6-1	-	TRBJ2-5	TRBD2	CASSEVPAGGGRETQYF	TGTGCCAGCAGTGAAGTGCCAGCGGGAGGGGGAAGAGAGACCCAGTACTTC
TRBV20-1	many	TRBJ1-1	-	CSAIVEVPEAFF	TGCAGTGCAATCGTCGAGGTCCCTGAAGCTTTCTTT
TRBV6-2/TRBV6-3	-	TRBJ2-1	-	CASSYSPGAVGEQFF	TGTGCCAGCAGTTACTCGCCGGGAGCGGTGGGTGAGCAGTTCTTC
TRBV29-1	few	TRBJ1-2	TRBD1	CSATGANYGYTF	TGCAGCGCGACAGGGGCTAACTATGGCTACACCTTC
TRBV30	many	TRBJ1-1	-	CAWSVGPQGTEAFF	TGTGCCTGGAGTGTGGGTCCCCAAGGAACTGAAGCTTTCTTT
TRBV24-1	many	TRBJ1-5	-	CATSDGGQPQHF	TGTGCCACCAGTGACGGGGGTCAGCCCCAGCATTTT
TRBV6-1	few	TRBJ2-1	-	CASKGEGTPSGNEQFF	TGTGCCAGCAAGGGGGAGGGGACCCCTTCGGGCAATGAGCAGTTCTTC
TRBV3-1	-	TRBJ2-2	-	CASRPGGGTGELFF	TGTGCCAGCCGCCCCGGGGGCGGAACCGGGGAGCTGTTTTTT
TRBV11-3	many	TRBJ1-1	-	CASSLYLNTEAFF	TGTGCCAGCAGCTTGTATTTGAACACTGAAGCTTTCTTT
TRBV12-3/TRBV12-4	-	TRBJ1-2	-	CASTTRVSGYGYTF	TGTGCCAGCACCACGAGGGTGTCGGGCTATGGCTACACCTTC
TRBV9	many	TRBJ2-1	-	CASSGINEQFF	TGTGCCAGCAGCGGGATCAATGAGCAGTTCTTC
TRBV7-2	many	TRBJ2-7	-	CASSLIGLTYEQYF	TGTGCCAGCAGCTTAATAGGACTGACCTACGAGCAGTACTTC
TRBV27	-	TRBJ1-1	-	CASSPRETGYTEAFF	TGTGCCAGCAGTCCACGAGAAACAGGGTACACTGAAGCTTTCTTT
TRBV29-1	-	TRBJ2-5	-	CSGSYSETQYF	TGCAGCGGCTCTTATTCCGAGACCCAGTACTTC
TRBV9	many	TRBJ1-1	-	CASSVAVNTEAFF	TGTGCCAGCAGCGTAGCAGTGAACACTGAAGCTTTCTTT
TRBV5-1	many	TRBJ2-4	-	CASSLDQNIQYF	TGCGCCAGCAGCTTGGACCAAAACATTCAGTACTTC
TRBV30	many	TRBJ1-5	-	CAWSRKGEYSNQPQHF	TGTGCCTGGAGTCGTAAAGGGGAATATAGCAATCAGCCCCAGCATTTT
TRBV7-2	few	TRBJ2-3	-	CASSKSQGADTQYF	TGTGCCAGCAGCAAGAGTCAGGGCGCAGATACGCAGTATTTT
TRBV2	-	TRBJ1-6	-	CASSELEAGASPLHF	TGTGCCAGCAGTGAATTAGAGGCAGGGGCTTCACCCCTCCACTTT
TRBV29-1	many	TRBJ2-5	-	CSSGEETQYF	TGCAGCTCGGGGGAGGAGACCCAGTACTTC
TRBV29-1	many	TRBJ2-5	TRBD1	CSVSPTGGLQETQYF	TGCAGCGTTTCCCCGACAGGGGGCTTGCAAGAGACCCAGTACTTC
TRBV15	few	TRBJ2-2	-	CATSPRRMGELFF	TGTGCCACCAGCCCGAGGAGGATGGGGGAGCTGTTTTTT
TRBV21-1	few	TRBJ1-1	-	CASSHREAFF	TGTGCCAGCAGTCACCGTGAAGCTTTCTTT
TRBV6-2/TRBV6-3	-	TRBJ2-6	-	CASSHRTAGANVLTF	TGTGCCAGCAGCCACCGGACAGCTGGGGCCAACGTCCTGACTTTC
TRBV4-2	few	TRBJ2-5	-	CASSQPSEIETQYF	TGTGCCAGCAGCCAACCGTCGGAAATCGAGACCCAGTACTTC
TRBV7-9	few	TRBJ2-3	-	CASSLAATPDTQYF	TGTGCCAGCAGCTTAGCGGCTACCCCCGATACGCAGTATTTT
TRBV23-1	many	TRBJ2-5	-	CARGSYRESQETQYF	TGCGCCAGGGGATCCTACAGGGAAAGCCAAGAGACCCAGTACTTC
TRBV6-5	-	TRBJ2-7	-	CASSQGLDEQYF	TGTGCCAGCAGCCAGGGCCTGGACGAGCAGTACTTC
TRBV12-3/TRBV12-4	few	TRBJ2-1	-	CAATTWNNEQFF	TGTGCCGCAACAACATGGAACAATGAGCAGTTCTTC
TRBV7-9	few	TRBJ1-2	-	CASRRGGSDGYTF	TGTGCCAGCAGACGAGGGGGGTCGGATGGCTACACCTTC
TRBV18	few	TRBJ2-1	TRBD2	CASSPPVAGDYNEQFF	TGTGCCAGCTCACCACCGGTAGCGGGAGACTACAATGAGCAGTTCTTC
TRBV10-3	many	TRBJ1-3	-	CAISVTRESINTIYF	TGTGCCATCAGTGTAACAAGGGAATCGATTAACACCATATATTTT